What follows are 10 T cell receptor beta chains derived from one specimen sequenced in a study of cytomegalovirus exposure and HLA in healthy donors. PCR amplification relied on 60 Vbeta primers (plus 13 Jbeta primers). This table comes from immunoSEQ multiplex PCR, and its TCRdb copy is limited to in-frame clones, with some not included. The table records approximately 74,000 clones, about 71% of them present only once. The sequenced sample was PBMCs. All receptors derive from a woman in her thirties or forties in good health and CMV-seronegative.

The chain uses TRBV25-1 and TRBJ2-1, with TRBD2 matching 9 bases. After removal of 6 bases from V and 0 bases from J, the junction contained 0 bases not matched to a gene. There are 14 residues in the CDR3. Looked up from germline, CDR1 is MGHDK and CDR2 is SYGVNS. The CDR3 sequence is CASRLAGSYNEQFF. CDR3 DNA sequence: TGTGCCAGCAGACTAGCGGGCTCCTACAATGAGCAGTTCTTC.

CDR3 nucleotide sequence: TGTGCCAGCAGCTTGATGCTGGACAGTGGACAGCCCCAGCATTTT. As protein: CASSLMLDSGQPQHF. The V and J genes are TRBV5-6 and TRBJ1-5; D may be TRBD1 (6 bases). V lost 1 base and J 7 bases, leaving 15 bases between the germline ends. Germline V gene lookup returns CDR1 SGHDT and CDR2 YYEEEE. This CDR3 has 15 residues.

The V gene is TRBV28, the J gene TRBJ2-7; 7 nucleotides line up with TRBD1. Germline CDR1 and CDR2: MDHEN and SYDVKM. There are 16 residues in the CDR3. The ends lost 7 bases at V and 4 bases at J; junction bases unmatched: 16. CDR3 region: CASKPSLRDSYYEQYF. CDR3 in DNA: TGTGCCAGCAAGCCCTCCCTCCGGGACAGTTATTACGAGCAGTACTTC.

V gene TRBV15 combines with J gene TRBJ1-5, with D maybe TRBD1 (6 bases). The V gene's germline CDR1 is LNHNV and CDR2 YYDKDF (reference sequence). Trimming removed 1 base from V and 3 bases from J, with 13 bases in between. The CDR3 has 16 residues. The CDR3 region is CATSRGVQGDNQPQHF. CDR3 coding DNA: TGTGCCACCAGCAGAGGGGTACAGGGAGACAATCAGCCCCAGCATTTT.

The CDR3 here is CSVTRTGGYNEQFF. For the CDR3, the DNA is TGCAGCGTTACCCGAACCGGGGGCTACAATGAGCAGTTCTTC. The chain carries TRBV29-1 and TRBJ2-1, with TRBD2 as a possible D gene (6 bases). Trimming stripped 5 bases from V and 3 bases from J, with 14 bases between. Germline-derived CDR1 and CDR2 are SQVTM and ANQGSEA. The CDR3 length is 14 residues.

The rearrangement uses TRBV5-1 and TRBJ2-2; 11 bases map to TRBD2. Looked up from germline, CDR1 is SGHRS and CDR2 is YFSETQ. The ends lost 4 bases at V and 5 bases at J; junction bases unmatched: 4. The CDR3 is made up of 15 amino acids. Here the CDR3 DNA reads TGCGCCAGCAGCAAGATAGCGGGAGGGACCGGGGAGCTGTTTTTT. It specifies CASSKIAGGTGELFF.

This clone was counted only a few times. The chain links TRBV10-3 to TRBJ1-2, with 11 positions matching TRBD1. The CDR3 has 19 residues. Unmatched junction bases numbered 14, after V lost 1 base and J lost 4 bases. Germline assignment: CDR1 ENHRY and CDR2 SYGVKD. The CDR3 spells CAISEFDGQGAVLGYGYTF. The CDR3 DNA sequence: TGTGCCATCAGTGAGTTCGACGGACAGGGGGCGGTCTTGGGCTATGGCTACACCTTC.

The chain carries TRBV7-9 and TRBJ1-4; 7 bases agree with TRBD1. Germline trimming cut 5 bases from V and 1 base from J; bases unmatched to any gene: 10. The CDR3 is 17 residues long. The germline V gene encodes CDR1 SEHNR and CDR2 FQNEAQ (reference sequence). CDR3 region: CASSNPRRGRTNEKLFF. In DNA form, the CDR3 reads TGTGCCAGCAGCAACCCGAGAAGGGGGCGAACTAATGAAAAACTGTTTTTT.

The genes are TRBV4-1 and TRBJ2-1; D might be TRBD2 (7 bases). CDR1 is MGHRA, CDR2 YSYEKL, per germline. V lost 0 bases, J lost 4 bases, and 10 bases lay in between. The CDR3 is 15 residues long. Here the CDR3 DNA reads TGCGCCAGCAGCCAAGAGGGGGGGGCGTACAATGAGCAGTTCTTC. Encoded protein: CASSQEGGAYNEQFF.

The chain combines TRBV6-5 with TRBJ2-1; 12 nucleotides agree with TRBD2. The CDR3 length is 16 residues. Germline values: CDR1 MNHEY, CDR2 SVGAGI. Germline trimming cut 3 bases from V and 10 bases from J; bases unmatched to any gene: 10. The CDR3 loop reads CASSYRLAGGPAEQFF. CDR3 nucleotides: TGTGCCAGCAGTTATCGGCTAGCGGGAGGGCCGGCCGAGCAGTTCTTC.